This T cell receptor beta chain was captured by sequencing in a study of T cell responses to AZD1222 COVID-19 vaccine (dated by TCRdb to the early 2020s). Regarding the research as a whole: Because spike-specific TCR depth and breadth did not differ between the two schedules, AZD1222 recipients who got a second dose at roughly 4 weeks were pooled with those who got a second dose at roughly 12 weeks. A total of 233 trial participants underwent TCR sequencing, of whom 207 received two doses of AZD1222 and about 25 received two doses of the MenACWY control vaccine. Trial participants were enrolled by age into 18-55, 56-69 and 70-plus year subgroups, with roughly 160, 29 and 62 TCR-sequenced participants respectively. Beyond this particular receptor, the publication reports: Participants were mostly white British, with more females than males. The authors suggested clonal diversity may have been underestimated. CD4 TCRs associated with the vaccine covered the entire spike protein, and the dominant responses were in regions 160-218 and 743-854. Nearly half of unique spike-specific TCRs reportedly recognized epitopes outside regions mutated in the B.1.351 and B.1.1.7 variants. Spike-specific TCR breadth and depth rose significantly after two AZD1222 doses compared with day 0 and with MenACWY recipients. Because no samples from the day 14 peak response were available, repertoires could be characterized only after the peak T cell response. Conclusions about previously exposed vaccinees are limited because only six or seven AZD1222 recipients were SARS-CoV-2 seropositive at baseline. The 56-69-year group was small, and its depth increase did not reach significance, likely because of low power.

The time point label for this specimen denotes: baseline before first vaccination. Vaccinee samples came from UK trials COV001 and COV002, including a single-blind randomized controlled phase 2/3 trial of AZD1222 (ChAdOx1 nCoV-19) in healthy adults. Trial participant PBMC samples were collected at day 0 and day 28 after the second dose for TCRbeta chain sequencing. In the case of this clone: No antigen is known for it. The sample holds no much larger clone one base away, and base qualities are not on file.

CDR1 and CDR2 are drawn from the germline V gene: MDHEN, SYDVKM. V is pared back by 7 bases and J by 6 bases, with 15 bases lying between the germline termini. The CDR3 has 13 amino acids, counting the end cysteine and phenylalanine. Of the read, only the CDR3 DNA is kept; its 39 bases are in frame from base 1. The CDR3 regions of human TCRbeta chains were analyzed by immunosequencing. Per the source publication's procedure: TCRs in the repertoires were matched against a reference library of SARS-CoV-2-specific TCRs that had been generated with the MIRA antigen-specificity platform. Breadth was defined as the fraction of unique TCRs that were SARS-CoV-2-associated, and depth was defined as the fraction of total T cells that were SARS-CoV-2-associated. Each spike-specific TCR was assigned to its reactive spike region and to a CD4 or CD8 class using the MIRA data. Log10-transformed breadth and depth values were compared by one-way ANOVA with Sidak's multiple comparisons tests. TCRdb obtained this table from immuneACCESS and retained in-frame rearrangements with V and J assigned. These tables miss some clones; where compared with another copy, unresolved V genes account for less than half of the shortfall, and the remainder is unexplained. D and trimming come from the DNA, and the V and J calls and clone size come from that table. This sample gives some 110,000 clones in total; around 94% of them show up just once. Clones ranked in the top ten supply about 3% of the sample.

The starting material was peripheral blood, obtained on day 0 of AZD1222 vaccination. This clonotype originated in an adult in good health. The chain was built from TRBV28 and TRBJ1-2; matching of 5 bases hints at TRBD1 as the D gene. The sequence in DNA is TGTGCCAGCAACAGGAATAGGGACCATGGCTACACCTTC. It translates as CASNRNRDHGYTF.